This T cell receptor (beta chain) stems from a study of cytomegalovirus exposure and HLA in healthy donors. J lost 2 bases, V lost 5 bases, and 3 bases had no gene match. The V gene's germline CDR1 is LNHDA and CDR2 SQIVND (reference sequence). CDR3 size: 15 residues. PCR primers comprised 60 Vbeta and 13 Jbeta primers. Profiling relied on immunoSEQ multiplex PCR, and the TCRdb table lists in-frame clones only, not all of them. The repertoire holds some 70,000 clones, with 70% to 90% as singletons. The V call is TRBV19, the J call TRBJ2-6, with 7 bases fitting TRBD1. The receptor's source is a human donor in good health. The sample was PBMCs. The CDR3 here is CASSFQGAGANVLTF. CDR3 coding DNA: TGTGCCAGTAGTTTTCAGGGGGCTGGGGCCAACGTCCTGACTTTC. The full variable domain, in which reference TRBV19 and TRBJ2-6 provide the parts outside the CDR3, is DGGITQSPKYLFRKEGQNVTLSCEQNLNHDAMYWYRQDPGQGLRLIYYSQIVNDFQKGDIAEGYSVSREKKESFPLTVTSAQKNPTAFYLCASSFQGAGANVLTFGAGSRLTVL.